This T cell receptor beta chain was observed in a study of blood T cell repertoires in COVID-19. Overall study: Collection of acute and convalescent COVID-19 samples took place in the United States, Italy and Spain. PBMCs, B-cell-depleted T cells, or T cells were the source of the cDNA or gDNA that made up the material.

Germline CDR1 reads MNHEY; CDR2 reads SVGAGI. This CDR3 comprises 16 residues. After removal of 4 bases from V and 8 bases from J, the junction contained 12 bases not matched to a gene. Clones were sequenced by immunoSEQ multiplex PCR, and TCRdb holds only the in-frame ones, with some missing. The sample has about 310,000 clones, roughly 87% seen once. The chain employs TRBV6-5 and TRBJ1-4; 8 bases are a match to TRBD1. Sequences were obtained from peripheral blood. This receptor was taken from a man younger than 30 with active or convalescent COVID-19. The CDR3 coding sequence is TGTGCCAGCAGTTTTCTGCGGGGACAGGACAGGGAAAAACTGTTTTTT. Its protein is CASSFLRGQDREKLFF.